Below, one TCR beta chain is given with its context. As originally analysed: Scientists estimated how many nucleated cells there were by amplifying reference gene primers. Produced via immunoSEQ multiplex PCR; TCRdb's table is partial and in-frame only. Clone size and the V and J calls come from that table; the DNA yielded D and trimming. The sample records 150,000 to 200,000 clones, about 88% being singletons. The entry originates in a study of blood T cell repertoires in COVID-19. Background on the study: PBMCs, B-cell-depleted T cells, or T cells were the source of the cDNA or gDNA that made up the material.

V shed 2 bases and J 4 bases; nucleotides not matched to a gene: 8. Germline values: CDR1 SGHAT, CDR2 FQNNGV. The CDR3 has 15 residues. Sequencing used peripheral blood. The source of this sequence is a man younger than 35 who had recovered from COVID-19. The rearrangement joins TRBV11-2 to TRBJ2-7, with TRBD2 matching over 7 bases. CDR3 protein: CASSLNQRDLYEQYF. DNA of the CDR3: TGTGCCAGCAGCTTAAACCAGCGGGATCTATACGAGCAGTACTTC.